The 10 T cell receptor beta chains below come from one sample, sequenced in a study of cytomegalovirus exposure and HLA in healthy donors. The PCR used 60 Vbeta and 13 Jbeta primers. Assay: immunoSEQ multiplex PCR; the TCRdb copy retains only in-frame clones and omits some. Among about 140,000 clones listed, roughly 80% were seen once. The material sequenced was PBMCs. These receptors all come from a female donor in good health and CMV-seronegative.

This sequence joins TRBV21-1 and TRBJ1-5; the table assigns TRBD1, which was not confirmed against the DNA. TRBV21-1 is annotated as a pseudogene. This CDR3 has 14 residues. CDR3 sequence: CAHPGAQGDQPQHF. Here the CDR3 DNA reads TGTGCCCACCCCGGGGCACAGGGTGATCAGCCCCAGCATTTT.

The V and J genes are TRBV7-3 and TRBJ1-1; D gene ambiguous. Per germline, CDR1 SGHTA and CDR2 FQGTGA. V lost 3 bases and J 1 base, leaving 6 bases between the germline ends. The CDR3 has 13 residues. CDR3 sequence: CASSFGENTEAFF. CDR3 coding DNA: TGTGCCAGCAGCTTCGGGGAGAACACTGAAGCTTTCTTT.

The CDR3 region is CAYRDREGYEQYF. The CDR3 coding sequence is TGTGCCTACCGGGACAGGGAGGGCTACGAGCAGTACTTC. This rearrangement joins TRBV30 to TRBJ2-7, with 9 positions matching TRBD1. CDR3 length equals 13 residues. J lost 3 bases, V lost 7 bases, and 7 bases had no gene match. Germline V lookup: CDR1 GTSNPN, CDR2 SVGIG (reference sequence).

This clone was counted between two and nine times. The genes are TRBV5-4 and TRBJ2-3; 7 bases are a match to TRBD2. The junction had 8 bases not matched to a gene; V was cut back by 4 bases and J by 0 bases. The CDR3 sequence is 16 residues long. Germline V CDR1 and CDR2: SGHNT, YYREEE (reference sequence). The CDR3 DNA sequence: TGTGCCAGCAGCACCCCGGGACTACACAGCACAGATACGCAGTATTTT. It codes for CASSTPGLHSTDTQYF.

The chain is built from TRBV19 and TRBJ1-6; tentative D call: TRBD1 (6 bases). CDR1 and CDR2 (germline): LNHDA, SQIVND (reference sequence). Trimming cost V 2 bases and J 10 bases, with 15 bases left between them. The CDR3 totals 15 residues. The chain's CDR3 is CASSITRDIQSPLHF. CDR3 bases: TGTGCCAGTAGTATAACTCGGGACATACAGTCACCCCTCCACTTT.

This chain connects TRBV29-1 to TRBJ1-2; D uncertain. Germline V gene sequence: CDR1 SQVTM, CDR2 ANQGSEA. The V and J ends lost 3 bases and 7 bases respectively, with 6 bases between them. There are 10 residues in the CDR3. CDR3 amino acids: CSVDNSGYTF. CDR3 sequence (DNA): TGCAGCGTTGACAACAGTGGCTACACCTTC.

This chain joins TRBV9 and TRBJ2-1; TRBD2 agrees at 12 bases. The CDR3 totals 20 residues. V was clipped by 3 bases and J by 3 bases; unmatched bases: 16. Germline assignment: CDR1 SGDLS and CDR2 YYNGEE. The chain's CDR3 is CASSEKGPSGRAGSYNEQFF. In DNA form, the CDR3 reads TGTGCCAGCAGCGAAAAAGGTCCTAGCGGGAGGGCCGGAAGCTACAATGAGCAGTTCTTC.

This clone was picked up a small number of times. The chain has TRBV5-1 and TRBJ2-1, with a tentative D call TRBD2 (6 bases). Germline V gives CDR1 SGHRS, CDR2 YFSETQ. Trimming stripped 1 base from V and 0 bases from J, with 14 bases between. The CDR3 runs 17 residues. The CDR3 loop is CASSLYPSASSYNEQFF. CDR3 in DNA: TGCGCCAGCAGCTTGTATCCTAGCGCAAGCTCCTACAATGAGCAGTTCTTC.

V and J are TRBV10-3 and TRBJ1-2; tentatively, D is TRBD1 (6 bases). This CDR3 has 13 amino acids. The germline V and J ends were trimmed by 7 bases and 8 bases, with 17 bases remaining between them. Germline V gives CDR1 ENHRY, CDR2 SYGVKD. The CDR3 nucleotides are TGTGCCATCACCCCAACAGGGTTGGGGGGCTACACCTTC. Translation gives CAITPTGLGGYTF.

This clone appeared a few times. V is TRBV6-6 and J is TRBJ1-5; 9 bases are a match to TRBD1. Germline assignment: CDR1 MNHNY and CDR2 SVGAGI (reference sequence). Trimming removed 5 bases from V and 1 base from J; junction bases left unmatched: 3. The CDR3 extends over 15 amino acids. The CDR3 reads CASSLGTGSNQPQHF. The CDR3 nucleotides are TGTGCCAGCAGTCTGGGGACAGGGAGCAATCAGCCCCAGCATTTT.